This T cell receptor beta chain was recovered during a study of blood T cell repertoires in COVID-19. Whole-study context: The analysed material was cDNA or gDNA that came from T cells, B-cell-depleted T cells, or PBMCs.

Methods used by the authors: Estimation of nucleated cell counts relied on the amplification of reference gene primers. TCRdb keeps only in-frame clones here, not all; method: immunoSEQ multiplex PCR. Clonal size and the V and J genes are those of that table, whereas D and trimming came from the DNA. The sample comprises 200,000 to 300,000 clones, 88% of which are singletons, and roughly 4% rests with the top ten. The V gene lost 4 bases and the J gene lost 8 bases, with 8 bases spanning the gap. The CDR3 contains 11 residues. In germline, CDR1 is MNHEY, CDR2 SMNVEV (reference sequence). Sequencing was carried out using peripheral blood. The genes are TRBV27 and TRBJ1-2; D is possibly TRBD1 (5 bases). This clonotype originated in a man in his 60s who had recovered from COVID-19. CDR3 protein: CASSSGLGYTF. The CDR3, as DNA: TGTGCCAGCAGTTCAGGGTTAGGCTACACCTTC.